This record looks at one TCR beta chain sequence and its context. Its specificity is not known. This record belongs to a study of shared clonotypes between healthy human individuals. General study findings and limits: Shared clonotypes: 4.5% to 6% naive CD4, under 4% naive CD8, about 2.4% memory CD4, over 0.3% memory CD8.

Naive CD8 cells comprised CD45RO-negative, CCR7-positively selected cells, excluding terminally differentiated effector memory CD45RA+ cells. Evenly divided among several immunoSEQ plates was the genomic DNA of each subset. Clones were read by immunoSEQ multiplex PCR, and TCRdb kept only the in-frame ones, dropping some. The sample yields 1.5 million to 2.5 million clones, just under 95% seen once. V shed 0 bases, J shed 0 bases, and the junction held 13 bases outside the gene matches. Germline values: CDR1 SQVTM, CDR2 ANQGSEA. CDR3 length: 18 residues. The chain joins TRBV29-1 to TRBJ1-1, with TRBD1 matching over 7 bases. Sequencing was done on a sample of naive CD8+ T cells sorted from blood. The sequence was obtained from a man between 18 and 35 years old in good health. The CDR3 sequence is CSVEDNKLWDSMNTEAFF. The CDR3 nucleotides read TGCAGCGTTGAAGATAATAAATTGTGGGACAGCATGAACACTGAAGCTTTCTTT.